This T cell receptor (beta chain) was captured by sequencing in a study of beta chain features in type 1 diabetes. On the study more broadly: Over all samples combined, 107,917,701 sorted cells were examined.

Points from the study as a whole: Lower insertion and higher deletion counts appeared at VDJ junctions in type 1 diabetes patients. Significant though moderate, a shortening of TCRB CDR3s appeared in all four CD4+ subsets of Type 1 diabetes patients. PCR might show a preference for shorter templates, equally across patients and controls. A greater similarity of naive, central memory and Treg TCRB repertoires was seen among patients than among healthy donors.

Germline V gene sequence: CDR1 SEHNR, CDR2 FQNEAQ (reference sequence). Trimming cost V 1 base and J 8 bases, with 12 bases left between them. The CDR3 runs 14 residues. The entirety of the isolated RNA underwent reverse transcription, so expressed TCRB transcripts were sequenced. This table comes from immunoSEQ multiplex PCR, and its TCRdb copy is limited to in-frame clones, with some not included. The data hold approximately 240,000 clones, with approximately 16% observed a single time. This clone was observed a few times. Its antigen is still unknown. V gene TRBV7-9 combines with J gene TRBJ2-1; D is undetermined. Sequenced input: naive CD4+ T cells from blood. The receptor comes from a man younger than 45 with type 1 diabetes. The CDR3 sequence is CASSLVHSGDEQFF. The CDR3 DNA reads as TGTGCCAGCAGCTTAGTTCATAGTGGGGATGAGCAGTTCTTC. Drawing the rest from reference TRBV7-9 and TRBJ2-1, the complete variable domain is DTGVSQNPRHKITKRGQNVTFRCDPISEHNRLYWYRQTLGQGPEFLTYFQNEAQLEKSRLLSDRFSAERPKGSFSTLEIQRTEQGDSAMYLCASSLVHSGDEQFFGPGTRLTVL.